The 22 T cell receptor beta chains given below trace back to one sample, sequenced in a study of identical twins. TCRdb reprocessed the 5' RACE reads via MiXCR and lists one record per CDR3 protein. This table has over 600,000 distinct CDR3 sequences, 21% appearing once. The data also belong to a second study, concerning T cells expressing NK-cell markers.

Sequences were obtained from PBMCs. These receptors were obtained from a woman aged 18 to 35 in good health.

A single count supports this clonotype. The chain is built from TRBV6-5 and TRBJ2-4, with D possibly called TRBD1 or TRBD2 (5 bases each). Per the germline V gene, CDR1 is MNHEY and CDR2 is SVGAGI. The V end was cut by 6 bases, the J end by 7 bases, with 16 bases between. CDR3 length: 14 amino acids. DNA of the CDR3: TGTGCCAGCAGCTACCCTGGGGGAGAGAACATTCAGTACTTC. It specifies CASSYPGGENIQYF.

The CDR3 coding sequence is TGCAGCGTACTACAACCCGCGAGTGAGACCCAGTACTTC. Translated, it gives CSVLQPASETQYF. The V gene is TRBV20-1, the J gene TRBJ2-5; D gene uncertain. There are 13 residues in the CDR3. Germline lookup yields CDR1 DFQATT and CDR2 SNEGSKA (reference sequence).

The chain joins TRBV27 to TRBJ2-5; 7 bases agree with TRBD1. V shed 4 bases and J 5 bases; nucleotides not matched to a gene: 10. The CDR3 covers 15 residues. From germline, CDR1 is MNHEY and CDR2 SMNVEV (reference sequence). In nucleotides, the CDR3 is TGTGCCAGCAGTTCGACAGGGACAGCCGAGGAGACCCAGTACTTC. This sequence encodes CASSSTGTAEETQYF.

The rearrangement links TRBV12-3 or TRBV12-4 to TRBJ1-5, with TRBD1 matching over 7 bases. The CDR3 spans 14 residues. V trimming: 4 bases; J trimming: 7 bases; junction bases outside the gene matches: 7. CDR3 sequence: CASSSGTAKQPQHF. In nucleotides, the CDR3 is TGTGCCAGCAGTTCCGGGACAGCGAAACAGCCCCAGCATTTT.

This sequence joins TRBV20-1 and TRBJ2-7; 13 bases line up with TRBD2. Germline CDR1 reads DFQATT; CDR2 reads SNEGSKA (reference sequence). This CDR3 comprises 14 residues. The trim removed 6 bases at V and 2 bases at J, leaving 4 bases unmatched. For the CDR3, the DNA is TGCAGTGCAACCGGGACTAGCGGGACCTACGAGCAGTACTTC. Translating gives CSATGTSGTYEQYF.

The chain has TRBV20-1 and TRBJ2-2; D possibly corresponds to TRBD1 (5 bases). V lost 5 bases and J lost 6, with 13 bases in between. Germline loops: CDR1 DFQATT, CDR2 SNEGSKA (reference sequence). CDR3 length: 13 residues. CDR3 nucleotides: TGCAGTGCTGATACAGGATCCCCCGGGGAGCTGTTTTTT. Encoded protein: CSADTGSPGELFF.

This chain joins TRBV10-3 and TRBJ2-3; tentatively, D is TRBD1 (6 bases). V was shortened by 9 bases and J by 4 bases, with 14 bases between the two germline ends. Germline values: CDR1 ENHRY, CDR2 SYGVKD. This CDR3 has 13 residues. The CDR3 DNA follows: TGTGCCATGGCTTCAGGGGCTGCAGATACGCAGTATTTT. Protein product: CAMASGAADTQYF.

This clonotype was detected ten times or more. The V call is TRBV5-1, the J call TRBJ2-1; 8 bases map to TRBD2. The CDR3 length is 18 residues. Trimming at V came to 0 bases and at J to 2 bases, leaving 10 bases not matched to a gene. Germline V gene sequence: CDR1 SGHRS, CDR2 YFSETQ. The CDR3 sequence: CASSLVPSGRGPYNEQFF. CDR3 DNA sequence: TGCGCCAGCAGCTTGGTCCCGAGCGGGAGAGGCCCCTACAATGAGCAGTTCTTC.

Ten or more counts support this clonotype. V gene TRBV20-1 combines with J gene TRBJ1-1; a possible D gene is TRBD1 (6 bases). V was pared by 4 bases and J by 1 base, with 10 bases between. Germline-derived CDR1 and CDR2 are DFQATT and SNEGSKA (reference sequence). This CDR3 is built from 13 residues. The CDR3 spells CSAKGQTNTEAFF. The DNA of the CDR3 is TGCAGTGCTAAAGGACAGACGAACACTGAAGCTTTCTTT.

This clonotype appeared a few times. The rearrangement uses TRBV4-3 and TRBJ2-7; 8 nucleotides match TRBD2. Germline CDR1 and CDR2: LGHNA and YSLEER. The V gene end was trimmed by 2 bases and the J gene end by 5 bases; junction bases not matched to a gene: 11. The CDR3 runs 16 residues. The CDR3 protein is CASSQSRGLGSHEQYF. The CDR3 DNA is TGCGCCAGCAGCCAATCCAGGGGACTAGGCTCGCACGAGCAGTACTTC.

This clonotype was detected many times. The gene calls are TRBV9 and TRBJ2-4; D unresolved. V was clipped by 4 bases and J by 0 bases, with 8 bases between them. CDR3 length equals 14 residues. Germline-derived CDR1 and CDR2 are SGDLS and YYNGEE. The DNA for the CDR3 is TGTGCCAGCAGCCCGGGTCTAGCCAAAAACATTCAGTACTTC. Translated, it gives CASSPGLAKNIQYF.

The rearrangement uses TRBV29-1 and TRBJ1-1; no clear D. V lost 4 bases to trimming and J lost 6 bases, with 9 bases between them. Germline V gene sequence: CDR1 SQVTM, CDR2 ANQGSEA. The CDR3 loop spans 11 amino acids. CDR3 sequence reads: CSVGVTAEAFF. The DNA of the CDR3 is TGCAGCGTTGGAGTTACGGCTGAAGCTTTCTTT.

This chain uses TRBV20-1 with TRBJ2-1, with TRBD2 matching over 11 bases. The CDR3 runs 15 residues. V was pared by 7 bases and J by 3 bases, with 8 bases of the junction left unmatched. The V gene's germline CDR1 is DFQATT and CDR2 SNEGSKA (reference sequence). CDR3 amino acids: CSVMRGTSGYNEQFF. Here the CDR3 DNA reads TGCAGTGTCATGAGGGGGACTAGCGGCTACAATGAGCAGTTCTTC.

A single count supports this clonotype. The rearrangement joins TRBV7-8 to TRBJ2-5; D may be TRBD1 (5 bases). The CDR3 has 12 amino acids. The ends were cut back, 10 bases at V and 5 bases at J, with 14 bases in the middle. The germline V gene encodes CDR1 SGHVS and CDR2 FQNEAQ. Here the CDR3 reads CATEPYRETQYF. CDR3 sequence (DNA): TGTGCCACCGAACCCTACAGGGAGACCCAGTACTTC.

There are a few counts of this clonotype. The V and J genes are TRBV2 and TRBJ2-1; D not resolved. Trimming took 4 bases from V and 10 from J, leaving 14 bases between them. Germline V lookup: CDR1 SNHLY, CDR2 FYNNEI. The CDR3 has 13 amino acids. CDR3 DNA sequence: TGTGCCAGCAGTGGGTCTCCCGCCGGCGAGCAGTTCTTC. As protein: CASSGSPAGEQFF.

The chain joins TRBV5-5 to TRBJ2-5; D gene uncertain. Germline V gene sequence: CDR1 SGHKS, CDR2 YYEKEE (reference sequence). The CDR3 is made up of 13 amino acids. Trimming stripped 1 base from V and 3 bases from J, with 7 bases between. CDR3 DNA sequence: TGTGCCAGCAGCTTGCTAAAGGAAGAGACCCAGTACTTC. Translation: CASSLLKEETQYF. Drawing the rest from reference TRBV5-5 and TRBJ2-5, the complete variable domain is DAGVTQSPTHLIKTRGQQVTLRCSPISGHKSVSWYQQVLGQGPQFIFQYYEKEERGRGNFPDRFSARQFPNYSSELNVNALLLGDSALYLCASSLLKEETQYFGPGTRLLVL.

V usage is TRBV29-1 and J usage is TRBJ1-1; D uncertain. The ends were cut back, 5 bases at V and 7 bases at J, with 11 bases in the middle. CDR1 and CDR2 from the germline V gene are SQVTM and ANQGSEA. This CDR3 has 11 amino acids. The CDR3 DNA sequence: TGCAGCGTTTCCAGTCTTAATGAAGCTTTCTTT. Its translation: CSVSSLNEAFF.

The chain employs TRBV20-1 and TRBJ2-7, with a weak D call TRBD2 (6 bases). V was shortened by 3 bases and J by 5 bases, with 11 bases between the two germline ends. Germline lookup yields CDR1 DFQATT and CDR2 SNEGSKA (reference sequence). CDR3 length equals 12 residues. Written as DNA, the CDR3 is TGCAGTGCTAGCCATGGAGGGCACGAGCAGTACTTC. Translated: CSASHGGHEQYF.

In this sample, this clonotype turned up a few times. The chain couples TRBV3-1 to TRBJ1-2; no reliable D call. The CDR3 covers 14 residues. V was trimmed by 2 bases and J by 4 bases, leaving 11 bases between them. Germline V CDR1 and CDR2: LGHDT, YNNKEL (reference sequence). The CDR3 DNA sequence: TGTGCCAGCAGCCAACTTCATGGGCCCTATGGCTACACCTTC. Amino acid sequence: CASSQLHGPYGYTF.

This clonotype has just a few counts. The V and J genes are TRBV4-3 and TRBJ2-2; the match to TRBD1 covers 7 bases. From germline, CDR1 is LGHNA and CDR2 YSLEER. CDR3 size: 16 residues. The ends lost 1 base at V and 4 bases at J; junction bases unmatched: 6. CDR3 sequence: CASSQGATGRTGELFF. The CDR3 DNA follows: TGCGCCAGCAGCCAAGGCGCGACAGGGCGCACCGGGGAGCTGTTTTTT.

The rearrangement uses TRBV20-1 and TRBJ2-5; D gene unclear. Trimming pared 3 bases from V and 5 bases from J, leaving 10 bases between. The CDR3 extends over 12 amino acids. Germline lookup yields CDR1 DFQATT and CDR2 SNEGSKA (reference sequence). The CDR3 sequence is CSARSHMETQYF. The CDR3 DNA is TGCAGTGCTAGGTCGCATATGGAGACCCAGTACTTC.

The V call is TRBV4-3, the J call TRBJ2-7; 7 bases agree with TRBD2. Trimming at V came to 1 base and at J to 3 bases, leaving 6 bases not matched to a gene. This CDR3 is 15 amino acids long. From germline, CDR1 is LGHNA and CDR2 YSLEER. The CDR3 is CASSQASGEVYEQYF. The DNA for the CDR3 is TGCGCCAGCAGCCAAGCTAGCGGTGAGGTCTACGAGCAGTACTTC.